The 30 T cell receptor beta chains given below trace back to one sample, sequenced in a study of naive and memory T cell subsets (dated by TCRdb to 2015 to 2018). Broad study findings and their caveats: A few larger clonotypes were present in naive repertoires, especially CD8 naive repertoires, and these clonotypes were possibly memory cells re-expressing CD45RA.

Their antigen targets remain unknown. Receptor libraries were prepared by UMI-ligation and nested PCR. TCRdb lists the instrument as Illumina MiSeq. The beta constant-region primer consisted of an equimolar mixture of two oligonucleotides that together covered TRBC1 and TRBC2. The ligated cDNA went through four rounds of PCR with nested alpha and beta constant-region primers together with the SP2 primer. The public sequencing data were trimmed at Q25 with fastp and processed into clonotypes with MiXCR by TCRdb, which kept only in-frame beta chains. Rows matching on CDR3 protein sequence are summarized as one entry with the most common DNA and genes. Present in this sample are around 160,000 distinct CDR3 sequences, approximately 24% of which were seen just once. The top ten clonotypes cover around 0.097% of the sample. The source material was naive CD4+ T cells from blood. The cell subset or site label corresponds to: naive T cells, CD45RA high CD27+. Every receptor here comes from a human donor in good health.

CDR3 region: CATGTTVTDTQYF. For the CDR3, the DNA is TGTGCCACCGGGACGACCGTCACAGATACGCAGTATTTT. The V gene is TRBV24-1, the J gene TRBJ2-3; either TRBD1 or TRBD2 may fit D (5 bases each). This CDR3 contains 13 residues. V lost 9 bases and J 2 bases, leaving 11 bases between the germline ends. CDR1 KGHDR and CDR2 SFDVKD come from the germline V gene.

This clonotype was recorded a few times. The CDR3 region is CSASSLAASTDTQYF. In nucleotides, the CDR3 is TGCAGTGCTAGCTCGCTAGCGGCTAGCACAGATACGCAGTATTTT. The rearrangement uses TRBV20-1 and TRBJ2-3, with 7 bases aligning to TRBD2. V trimming: 3 bases; J trimming: 0 bases; junction bases outside the gene matches: 6. Germline V gives CDR1 DFQATT, CDR2 SNEGSKA (reference sequence). This CDR3 is built from 15 residues.

This clonotype was detected many times. This chain's CDR3 is CASSQDQVPGGEQYF. The CDR3 DNA reads TGCGCCAGCAGCCAAGATCAGGTCCCGGGAGGGGAGCAGTACTTC. This rearrangement joins TRBV4-3 to TRBJ2-7; 8 nucleotides line up with TRBD2. Germline CDR1 and CDR2: LGHNA and YSLEER. The trim removed 0 bases at V and 7 bases at J, leaving 8 bases unmatched. The CDR3 is made up of 15 amino acids.

The chain combines TRBV28 with TRBJ2-3; D is perhaps TRBD2 (6 bases). Germline V gives CDR1 MDHEN, CDR2 SYDVKM. V was cut by 2 bases and J by 0 bases, with 12 bases left in between. The CDR3 is made up of 16 amino acids. Here the CDR3 reads CASSLVTGTSTDTQYF. DNA for the CDR3: TGTGCCAGCAGTTTAGTTACCGGGACTAGCACAGATACGCAGTATTTT.

This clonotype was counted a single time. V and J are TRBV7-2 and TRBJ2-7, with 11 bases aligning to TRBD2. CDR3 size: 14 residues. Germline V CDR1 and CDR2: SGHTA, FQGNSA. V lost 4 bases and J lost 2; bases outside the gene matches: 1. The CDR3 is CASSSGLAAYEQYF. The CDR3 region has the DNA TGTGCCAGCAGCTCGGGACTAGCGGCCTACGAGCAGTACTTC. The variable domain in full, completed from reference TRBV7-2 and TRBJ2-7, reads GAGVSQSPSNKVTEKGKDVELRCDPISGHTALYWYRQSLGQGLEFLIYFQGNSAPDKSGLPSDRFSAERTGGSVSTLTIQRTQQEDSAVYLCASSSGLAAYEQYFGPGTRLTVT.

The chain links TRBV7-9 to TRBJ2-7; 7 positions match TRBD1. The CDR3 sequence is 16 residues long. The V and J ends lost 5 bases and 3 bases, in that order; junction bases with no gene match: 13. From germline, CDR1 is SEHNR and CDR2 FQNEAQ (reference sequence). CDR3 nucleotides: TGTGCCAGCAGCCCTCTTCCGGGACAGAAACTCTACGAGCAGTACTTC. It is translated as CASSPLPGQKLYEQYF.

The sample holds a few counts of this clonotype. CDR3 DNA sequence: TGTGCCAGTTCCCAGGGGCGGAGCTCCTACAATGAGCAGTTCTTC. Translated: CASSQGRSSYNEQFF. The chain uses TRBV7-2 and TRBJ2-1; D might be TRBD1 (6 bases). Trimming pared 9 bases from V and 0 bases from J, leaving 15 bases between. This CDR3 comprises 15 residues. Germline CDR1 is SGHTA and CDR2 is FQGNSA.

A few counts support this clonotype. V usage is TRBV7-9 and J usage is TRBJ1-4; D gene ambiguous. Trimming stripped 1 base from V and 5 bases from J, with 8 bases between. The CDR3 is made up of 14 amino acids. The V gene's germline CDR1 is SEHNR and CDR2 FQNEAQ (reference sequence). CDR3 residues: CASSLEQLNEKLFF. The CDR3, as DNA: TGTGCCAGCAGCTTAGAACAGCTAAATGAAAAACTGTTTTTT. Looking up the rest from reference TRBV7-9 and TRBJ1-4 gives the full variable domain: DTGVSQNPRHKITKRGQNVTFRCDPISEHNRLYWYRQTLGQGPEFLTYFQNEAQLEKSRLLSDRFSAERPKGSFSTLEIQRTEQGDSAMYLCASSLEQLNEKLFFGSGTQLSVL.

This sequence joins TRBV27 and TRBJ2-2; no clear D gene. The length of the CDR3 is 12 residues. The V end was cut by 5 bases, the J end by 5 bases, with 6 bases between. Germline values: CDR1 MNHEY, CDR2 SMNVEV (reference sequence). The CDR3 loop reads CASSRPTGELFF. CDR3 coding DNA: TGTGCCAGCAGTAGGCCGACCGGGGAGCTGTTTTTT.

V usage is TRBV11-2 and J usage is TRBJ2-7; D gene uncertain. V lost 4 bases to trimming and J lost 3 bases, with 4 bases between them. The germline CDR1 and CDR2 sequences are SGHAT and FQNNGV. The CDR3 is 11 amino acids. The CDR3 DNA sequence: TGTGCCAGCAGCTCAATCTACGAGCAGTACTTC. Its protein is CASSSIYEQYF.

This clonotype was counted many times. V usage is TRBV7-2 and J usage is TRBJ2-7, with no clear D. Germline loops: CDR1 SGHTA, CDR2 FQGNSA. V was cut by 2 bases and J by 3 bases, with 14 bases left in between. The CDR3 is made up of 15 amino acids. As DNA, the CDR3 is TGTGCCAGCAGCTTAAAATCAGGTCCTAGCTACGAGCAGTACTTC. Amino acids: CASSLKSGPSYEQYF.

V is TRBV20-1 and J is TRBJ2-4; 7 nucleotides agree with TRBD2. Germline V gene sequence: CDR1 DFQATT, CDR2 SNEGSKA (reference sequence). The CDR3 has 15 residues. V shed 0 bases, J shed 2 bases, and the junction held 4 bases outside the gene matches. CDR3 sequence reads: CSARDGLGTKNIQYF. The CDR3 DNA reads as TGCAGTGCTAGAGACGGACTAGGGACCAAAAACATTCAGTACTTC.

This sequence joins TRBV5-1 and TRBJ2-4, with TRBD2 matching 8 bases. From germline, CDR1 is SGHRS and CDR2 YFSETQ. The CDR3 sequence is 14 residues long. Trimming at V came to 4 bases and at J to 6 bases, leaving 6 bases not matched to a gene. CDR3 nucleotide sequence: TGCGCCAGCAGCGAGCGGGAGTCTGGAAACATTCAGTACTTC. This gives the protein CASSERESGNIQYF. Filled out from reference TRBV5-1 and TRBJ2-4, the complete variable domain reads KAGVTQTPRYLIKTRGQQVTLSCSPISGHRSVSWYQQTPGQGLQFLFEYFSETQRNKGNFPGRFSGRQFSNSRSEMNVSTLELGDSALYLCASSERESGNIQYFGAGTRLSVL.

This sequence joins TRBV15 and TRBJ1-4, with a tentative D call TRBD1 (6 bases). Germline lookup yields CDR1 LNHNV and CDR2 YYDKDF (reference sequence). CDR3 length: 14 amino acids. Trimming took 1 base from V and 4 from J, leaving 7 bases between them. CDR3 in amino acids: CATSRGGGNEKLFF. The CDR3 DNA sequence: TGTGCCACCAGCAGAGGAGGGGGTAATGAAAAACTGTTTTTT.

The V and J genes are TRBV7-9 and TRBJ2-5, with 9 nucleotides matching TRBD1. CDR1 and CDR2 (germline): SEHNR, FQNEAQ (reference sequence). The CDR3 spans 15 residues. V lost 5 bases to trimming and J lost 2 bases; unmatched junction nucleotides: 6. Here the CDR3 DNA reads TGTGCCAGCAGCCAAACTGGGACAGGGCAAGAGACCCAGTACTTC. Translated, it gives CASSQTGTGQETQYF.

This clonotype turned up a few times. CDR3 sequence reads: CASSPGQGTRSYEQYF. In DNA, the CDR3 is TGTGCCAGCAGTCCCGGACAGGGGACCCGATCCTACGAGCAGTACTTC. The chain combines TRBV28 with TRBJ2-7; TRBD1 aligns across 9 bases. Trimming removed 5 bases from V and 1 base from J; junction bases left unmatched: 9. Germline V CDR1 and CDR2: MDHEN, SYDVKM. This CDR3 comprises 16 residues. The full variable domain, its missing parts supplied by reference TRBV28 and TRBJ2-7, is DVKVTQSSRYLVKRTGEKVFLECVQDMDHENMFWYRQDPGLGLRLIYFSYDVKMKEKGDIPEGYSVSREKKERFSLILESASTNQTSMYLCASSPGQGTRSYEQYFGPGTRLTVT.

V and J are TRBV30 and TRBJ2-1, with D perhaps TRBD2 (6 bases). In germline, CDR1 is GTSNPN, CDR2 SVGIG (reference sequence). Trimming stripped 0 bases from V and 5 bases from J, with 14 bases between. The CDR3 is 15 residues long. Written as DNA, the CDR3 is TGTGCCTGGAGTGTGCGACTAGGAATCAACAATGAGCAGTTCTTC. Its translation: CAWSVRLGINNEQFF.

The chain couples TRBV13 to TRBJ2-3; no reliable D call. V gave up 4 bases and J gave up 2 bases, with 4 bases separating them. The length of the CDR3 is 12 residues. Germline V gives CDR1 PRHDT, CDR2 FYEKMQ (reference sequence). CDR3 coding DNA: TGTGCCAGCAGCTACAACACAGATACGCAGTATTTT. It yields the protein CASSYNTDTQYF.

The V gene is TRBV20-1, the J gene TRBJ2-5; D not certain. The CDR3 is made up of 15 amino acids. Germline CDR1 and CDR2: DFQATT and SNEGSKA (reference sequence). The germline V and J ends were trimmed by 2 bases and 5 bases, with 18 bases remaining between them. CDR3 sequence reads: CSARSVSREKETQYF. DNA for the CDR3: TGCAGTGCTAGATCGGTCTCTCGAGAGAAGGAGACCCAGTACTTC.

The gene calls are TRBV28 and TRBJ1-1; TRBD1 agrees at 7 bases. From germline, CDR1 is MDHEN and CDR2 SYDVKM. V dropped 8 bases and J dropped 6; count of bases not matched to a gene: 18. The CDR3 has 16 amino acids. The CDR3 DNA follows: TGTGCCAGCGTCAAAAGACAGGGCCCCGCGGTCGCTGAAGCTTTCTTT. As protein: CASVKRQGPAVAEAFF.

This clonotype appeared a few times. This chain links TRBV12-3 or TRBV12-4 with TRBJ2-6, with D tentatively TRBD1 (5 bases). The CDR3 spans 17 residues. V was shortened by 3 bases and J by 2 bases, with 14 bases between the two germline ends. CDR3 in DNA: TGTGCCAGCAGTTTGATGGCAGGGCCTCCTGGGGCCAACGTCCTGACTTTC. It encodes CASSLMAGPPGANVLTF.

The CDR3, as DNA: TGTGCCAGCAGTTTTCCGGGCGCAGGGCTAGACATTCAGTACTTC. This sequence encodes CASSFPGAGLDIQYF. The chain is built from TRBV28 and TRBJ2-4, with D perhaps TRBD1 (5 bases). Germline CDR1 reads MDHEN; CDR2 reads SYDVKM. CDR3 length: 15 residues. Trimming pared 3 bases from V and 8 bases from J, leaving 17 bases between.

The genes are TRBV5-1 and TRBJ2-2, with a weak D call TRBD2 (5 bases). V was shortened by 1 base and J by 3 bases, with 13 bases between the two germline ends. Germline loops: CDR1 SGHRS, CDR2 YFSETQ. The CDR3 is made up of 16 amino acids. The DNA of the CDR3 is TGCGCCAGCAGCTTGTTAGGGCCGAGGGACACCGGGGAGCTGTTTTTT. Its translation is CASSLLGPRDTGELFF.

There are a few counts of this clonotype. V gene TRBV15 combines with J gene TRBJ1-5, with 7 bases fitting TRBD1. CDR1 and CDR2 from the germline V gene are LNHNV and YYDKDF (reference sequence). The CDR3 spans 15 residues. V shed 0 bases and J 6 bases; nucleotides not matched to a gene: 5. For the CDR3, the DNA is TGTGCCACCAGCAGAGAAAGACAGGGTTCTCAGCCCCAGCATTTT. Translation: CATSRERQGSQPQHF.

This clonotype was seen just once. The chain uses TRBV6-2 or TRBV6-3 and TRBJ2-1, with a possible D match to TRBD2 (5 bases). The ends were cut back, 6 bases at V and 3 bases at J, with 9 bases in the middle. CDR3 length equals 13 residues. The germline gives CDR1 MNHEY, CDR2 SVGEGT. CDR3 in DNA: TGTGCCAGCAGCGGGGTACTCTACAATGAGCAGTTCTTC. Encoded protein: CASSGVLYNEQFF.

The chain uses TRBV3-1 and TRBJ2-1, with 7 nucleotides matching TRBD2. CDR3 length: 16 amino acids. V shed 4 bases, J shed 4 bases, and the junction held 10 bases outside the gene matches. Germline CDR1 and CDR2: LGHDT and YNNKEL (reference sequence). CDR3 residues: CASSLYGASGYNEQFF. CDR3 DNA: TGTGCCAGCAGCCTTTATGGGGCTAGCGGTTACAATGAGCAGTTCTTC.

The chain recombines TRBV28 with TRBJ1-2; TRBD1 might be the D (6 bases). CDR1 and CDR2 from the germline V gene are MDHEN and SYDVKM. V lost 6 bases to trimming and J lost 7 bases, with 12 bases between them. This CDR3 region has 12 residues. In DNA form, the CDR3 reads TGTGCCAGCAGCGGGACATTTTCTGGCTACACCTTC. The encoded protein is CASSGTFSGYTF.

This clonotype was found many times. This chain joins TRBV29-1 and TRBJ2-2; D is unresolved. This CDR3 is 10 amino acids long. CDR1 SQVTM and CDR2 ANQGSEA come from the germline V gene. With 4 bases removed from V and 5 bases from J, the gap between germline ends came to 2 bases. CDR3 DNA sequence: TGCAGCGTTGGTACCGGGGAGCTGTTTTTT. Translation: CSVGTGELFF.

A few counts support this clonotype. CDR3 in amino acids: CSAFQPWTGNNQPQHF. As DNA, the CDR3 is TGCAGTGCTTTCCAGCCCTGGACAGGAAACAATCAGCCCCAGCATTTT. The genes are TRBV20-1 and TRBJ1-5, with 7 bases lining up with TRBD1. Germline CDR1 reads DFQATT; CDR2 reads SNEGSKA (reference sequence). Losses at the gene ends were 5 bases for V and 3 bases for J; bases not matched to a gene: 13. The CDR3 is 16 residues long.

In this sample, this clonotype turned up a few times. The chain uses TRBV12-3 or TRBV12-4 and TRBJ1-5; the D gene is possibly TRBD1 (6 bases). The CDR3 runs to 15 residues. V lost 3 bases to trimming and J lost 7 bases, with 16 bases between them. For the CDR3, the DNA is TGTGCCAGCAGTTTTGGGGGACATTTCTCCCAGCCCCAGCATTTT. Translating gives CASSFGGHFSQPQHF.